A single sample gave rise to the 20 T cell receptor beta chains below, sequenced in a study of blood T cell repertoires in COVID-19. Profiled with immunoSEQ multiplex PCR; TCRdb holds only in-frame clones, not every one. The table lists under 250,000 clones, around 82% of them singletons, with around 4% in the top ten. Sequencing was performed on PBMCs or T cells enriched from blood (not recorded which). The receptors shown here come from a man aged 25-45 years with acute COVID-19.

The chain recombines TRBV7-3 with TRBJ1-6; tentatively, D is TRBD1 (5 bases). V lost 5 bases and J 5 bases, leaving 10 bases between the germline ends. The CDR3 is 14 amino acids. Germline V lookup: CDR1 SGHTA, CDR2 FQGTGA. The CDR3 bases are TGTGCCAGCAGCCCGGGGGAGAATAATTCACCCCTCCACTTT. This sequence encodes CASSPGENNSPLHF.

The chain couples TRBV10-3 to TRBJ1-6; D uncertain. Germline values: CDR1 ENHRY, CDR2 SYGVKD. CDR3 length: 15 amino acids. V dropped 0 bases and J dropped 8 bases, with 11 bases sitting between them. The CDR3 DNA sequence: TGTGCCATCAGTGAGTCGAGGATGCTAGATTCACCCCTCCACTTT. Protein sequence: CAISESRMLDSPLHF.

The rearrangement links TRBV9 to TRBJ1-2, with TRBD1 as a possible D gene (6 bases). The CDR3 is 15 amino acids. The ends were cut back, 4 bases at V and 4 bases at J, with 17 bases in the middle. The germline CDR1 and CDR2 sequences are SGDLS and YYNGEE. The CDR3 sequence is CASSYRDIYTYGYTF. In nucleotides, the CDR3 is TGTGCCAGCAGCTACCGGGACATTTACACCTATGGCTACACCTTC.

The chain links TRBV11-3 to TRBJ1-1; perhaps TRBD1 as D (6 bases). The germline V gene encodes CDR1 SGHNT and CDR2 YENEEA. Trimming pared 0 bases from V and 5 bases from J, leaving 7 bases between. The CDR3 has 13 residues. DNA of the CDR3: TGTGCCAGCAGCTTAGACAGGGGTACTGAAGCTTTCTTT. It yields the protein CASSLDRGTEAFF.

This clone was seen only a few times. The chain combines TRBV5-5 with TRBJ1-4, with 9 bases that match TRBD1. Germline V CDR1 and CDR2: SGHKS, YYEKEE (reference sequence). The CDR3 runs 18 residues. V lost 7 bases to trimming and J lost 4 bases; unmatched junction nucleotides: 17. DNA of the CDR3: TGTGCCAGCCGGAATACCTACCGGGACAGGGTCCTTAATGAAAAACTGTTTTTT. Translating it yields CASRNTYRDRVLNEKLFF.

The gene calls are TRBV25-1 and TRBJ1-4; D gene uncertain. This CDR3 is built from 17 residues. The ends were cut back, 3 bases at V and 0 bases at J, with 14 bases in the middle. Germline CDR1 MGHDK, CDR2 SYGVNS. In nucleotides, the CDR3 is TGTGCCAGCAGTGAGACCGGGCGGGCTGCAACTAATGAAAAACTGTTTTTT. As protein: CASSETGRAATNEKLFF.

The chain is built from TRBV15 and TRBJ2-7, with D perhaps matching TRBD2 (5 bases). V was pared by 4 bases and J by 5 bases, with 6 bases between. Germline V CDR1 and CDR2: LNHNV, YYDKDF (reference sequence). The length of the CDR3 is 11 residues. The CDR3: CATSKRDEQYF. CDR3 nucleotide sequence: TGTGCCACCAGCAAGAGGGACGAGCAGTACTTC.

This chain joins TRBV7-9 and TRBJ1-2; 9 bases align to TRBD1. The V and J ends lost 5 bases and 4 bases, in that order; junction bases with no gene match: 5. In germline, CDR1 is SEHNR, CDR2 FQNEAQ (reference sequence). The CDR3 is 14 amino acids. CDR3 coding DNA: TGTGCCAGCAGCGCGGGACAGGGTGGCTATGGCTACACCTTC. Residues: CASSAGQGGYGYTF.

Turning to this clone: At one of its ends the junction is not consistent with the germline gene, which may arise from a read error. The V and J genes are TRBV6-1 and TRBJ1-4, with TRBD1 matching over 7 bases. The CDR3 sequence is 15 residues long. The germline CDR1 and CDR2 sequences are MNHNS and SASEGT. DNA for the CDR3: TGTGCCAGCAGCGAAGGACAGGCAGCAGGGGAAAAACTGTTTTTT. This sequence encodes CASSEGQAAGEKLFF.

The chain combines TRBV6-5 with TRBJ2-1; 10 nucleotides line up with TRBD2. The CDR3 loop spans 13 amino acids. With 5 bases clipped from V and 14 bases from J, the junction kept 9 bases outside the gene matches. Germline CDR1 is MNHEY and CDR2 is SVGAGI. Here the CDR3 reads CASSPKRGGREFF. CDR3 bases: TGTGCCAGCAGTCCAAAGCGGGGGGGCCGGGAGTTCTTC.

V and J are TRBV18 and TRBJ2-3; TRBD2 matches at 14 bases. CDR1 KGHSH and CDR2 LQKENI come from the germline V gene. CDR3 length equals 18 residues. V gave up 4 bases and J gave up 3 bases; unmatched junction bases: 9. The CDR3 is CASSLIPGLAGVTDTQYF. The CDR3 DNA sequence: TGTGCCAGCTCACTGATTCCGGGACTAGCGGGGGTGACAGATACGCAGTATTTT.

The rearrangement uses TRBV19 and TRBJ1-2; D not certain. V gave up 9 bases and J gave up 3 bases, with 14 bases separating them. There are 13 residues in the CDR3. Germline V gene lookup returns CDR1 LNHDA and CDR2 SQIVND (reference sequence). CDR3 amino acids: CASSRGIDYGYTF. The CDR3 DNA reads TGTGCCAGCTCGCGGGGTATTGACTATGGCTACACCTTC.

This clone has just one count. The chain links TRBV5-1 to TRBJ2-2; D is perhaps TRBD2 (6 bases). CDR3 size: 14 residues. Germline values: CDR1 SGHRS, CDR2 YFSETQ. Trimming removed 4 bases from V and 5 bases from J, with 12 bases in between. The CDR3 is CASSLMGGTGELFF. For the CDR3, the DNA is TGCGCCAGCAGCCTAATGGGGGGAACCGGGGAGCTGTTTTTT.

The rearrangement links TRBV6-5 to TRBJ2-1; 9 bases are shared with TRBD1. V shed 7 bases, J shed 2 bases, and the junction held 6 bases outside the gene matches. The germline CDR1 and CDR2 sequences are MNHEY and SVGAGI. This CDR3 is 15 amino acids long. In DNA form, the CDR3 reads TGTGCCAGCAAAGAGACAGGGGGGGCCTACAATGAGCAGTTCTTC. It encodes CASKETGGAYNEQFF.

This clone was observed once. In nucleotides, the CDR3 is TGTGCCAGCAGCCAAGATTTGACAGGGTACAATCAGCCCCAGCATTTT. Translating gives CASSQDLTGYNQPQHF. The chain employs TRBV4-2 and TRBJ1-5; 7 nucleotides agree with TRBD1. The CDR3 is 16 amino acids. The V gene end was trimmed by 0 bases and the J gene end by 3 bases; junction bases not matched to a gene: 5. The germline V gene has CDR1 LGHNA and CDR2 YNFKEQ.

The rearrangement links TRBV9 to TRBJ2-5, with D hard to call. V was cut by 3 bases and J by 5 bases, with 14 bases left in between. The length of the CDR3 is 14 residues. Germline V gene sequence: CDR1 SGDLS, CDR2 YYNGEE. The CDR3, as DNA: TGTGCCAGCAGCGCCGACGGGTCTCGGGAGACCCAGTACTTC. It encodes CASSADGSRETQYF.

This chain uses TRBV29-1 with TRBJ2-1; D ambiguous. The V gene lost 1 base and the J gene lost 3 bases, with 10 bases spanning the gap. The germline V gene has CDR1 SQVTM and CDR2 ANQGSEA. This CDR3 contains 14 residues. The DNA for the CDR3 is TGCAGCGTTGAAGGTGATGAGGTCTACAATGAGCAGTTCTTC. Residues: CSVEGDEVYNEQFF.

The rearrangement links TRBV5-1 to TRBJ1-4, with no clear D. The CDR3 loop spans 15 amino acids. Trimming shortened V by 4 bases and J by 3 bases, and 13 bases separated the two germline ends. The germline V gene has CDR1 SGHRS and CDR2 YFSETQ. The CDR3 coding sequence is TGCGCCAGCAGCGCCTTAATGGGCTCTAATGAAAAACTGTTTTTT. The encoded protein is CASSALMGSNEKLFF. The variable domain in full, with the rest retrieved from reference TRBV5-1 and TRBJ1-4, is KAGVTQTPRYLIKTRGQQVTLSCSPISGHRSVSWYQQTPGQGLQFLFEYFSETQRNKGNFPGRFSGRQFSNSRSEMNVSTLELGDSALYLCASSALMGSNEKLFFGSGTQLSVL.

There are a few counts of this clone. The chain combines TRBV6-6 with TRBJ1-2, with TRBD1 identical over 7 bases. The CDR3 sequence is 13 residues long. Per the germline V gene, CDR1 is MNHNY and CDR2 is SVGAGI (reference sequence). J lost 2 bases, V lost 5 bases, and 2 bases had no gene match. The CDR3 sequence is CASSRDSNYGYTF. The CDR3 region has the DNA TGTGCCAGCAGTCGGGACAGCAACTATGGCTACACCTTC.

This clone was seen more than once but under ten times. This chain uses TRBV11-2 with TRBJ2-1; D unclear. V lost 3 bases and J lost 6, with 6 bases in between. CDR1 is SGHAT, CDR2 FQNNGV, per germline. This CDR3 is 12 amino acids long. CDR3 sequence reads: CASSFSFNEQFF. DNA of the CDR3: TGTGCCAGCAGCTTCTCTTTCAATGAGCAGTTCTTC. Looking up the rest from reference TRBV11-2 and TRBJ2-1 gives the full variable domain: EAGVAQSPRYKIIEKRQSVAFWCNPISGHATLYWYQQILGQGPKLLIQFQNNGVVDDSQLPKDRFSAERLKGVDSTLKIQPAKLEDSAVYLCASSFSFNEQFFGPGTRLTVL.